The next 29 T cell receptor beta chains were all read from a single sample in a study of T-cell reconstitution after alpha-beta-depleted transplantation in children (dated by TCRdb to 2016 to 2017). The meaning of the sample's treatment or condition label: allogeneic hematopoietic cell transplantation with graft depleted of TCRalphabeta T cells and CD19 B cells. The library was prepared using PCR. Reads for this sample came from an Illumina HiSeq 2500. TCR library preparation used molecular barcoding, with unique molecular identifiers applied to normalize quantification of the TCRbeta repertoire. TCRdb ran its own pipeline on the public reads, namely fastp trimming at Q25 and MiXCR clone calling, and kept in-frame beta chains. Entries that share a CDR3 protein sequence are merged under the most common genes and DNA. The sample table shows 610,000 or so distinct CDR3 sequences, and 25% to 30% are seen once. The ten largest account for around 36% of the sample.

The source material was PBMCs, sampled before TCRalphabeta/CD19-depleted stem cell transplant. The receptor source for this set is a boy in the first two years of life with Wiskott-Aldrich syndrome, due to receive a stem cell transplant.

The DNA of the CDR3 is TGCGCCAGCAGCTTGCAACAGGGGATCTCTGGAAACACCATATATTTT. Translating it yields CASSLQQGISGNTIYF. V is TRBV5-1 and J is TRBJ1-3; the match to TRBD1 covers 7 bases. The CDR3 extends over 16 amino acids. The V gene end was trimmed by 1 base and the J gene end by 0 bases; junction bases not matched to a gene: 4. Germline values: CDR1 SGHRS, CDR2 YFSETQ.

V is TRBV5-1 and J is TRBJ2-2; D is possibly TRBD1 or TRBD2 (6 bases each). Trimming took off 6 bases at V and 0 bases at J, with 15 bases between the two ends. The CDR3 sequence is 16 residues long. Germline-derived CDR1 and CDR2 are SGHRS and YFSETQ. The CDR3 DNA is TGCGCCAGCACCCCGTCGGGGGCCCCGAACACCGGGGAGCTGTTTTTT. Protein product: CASTPSGAPNTGELFF.

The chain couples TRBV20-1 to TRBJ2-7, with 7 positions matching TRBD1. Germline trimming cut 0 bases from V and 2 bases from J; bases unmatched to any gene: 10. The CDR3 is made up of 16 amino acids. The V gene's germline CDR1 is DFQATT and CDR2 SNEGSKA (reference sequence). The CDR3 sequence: CSARDFTTGSPYEQYF. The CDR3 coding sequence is TGCAGTGCTAGAGATTTCACGACAGGGTCCCCCTACGAGCAGTACTTC.

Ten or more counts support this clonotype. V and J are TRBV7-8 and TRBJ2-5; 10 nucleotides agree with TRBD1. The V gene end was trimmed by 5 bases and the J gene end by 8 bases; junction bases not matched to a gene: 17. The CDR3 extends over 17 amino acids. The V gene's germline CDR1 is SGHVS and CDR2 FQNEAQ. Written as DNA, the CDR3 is TGTGCCAGCAGCCTGAGACAGGGGGCAGGGGGGTCAAGAACCCAGTACTTC. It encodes CASSLRQGAGGSRTQYF.

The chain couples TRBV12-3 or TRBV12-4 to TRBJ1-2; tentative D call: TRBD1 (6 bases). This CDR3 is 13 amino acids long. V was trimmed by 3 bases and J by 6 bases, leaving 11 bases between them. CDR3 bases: TGTGCCAGCAGTTTTCGGACAGCTAATGGCTACACCTTC. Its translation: CASSFRTANGYTF.

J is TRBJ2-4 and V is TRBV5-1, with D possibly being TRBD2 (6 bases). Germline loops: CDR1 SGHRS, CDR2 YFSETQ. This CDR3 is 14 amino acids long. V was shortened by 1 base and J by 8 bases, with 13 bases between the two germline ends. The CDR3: CASSLQGGRHIQYF. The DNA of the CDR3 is TGCGCCAGCAGCTTGCAAGGAGGGAGGCACATTCAGTACTTC.

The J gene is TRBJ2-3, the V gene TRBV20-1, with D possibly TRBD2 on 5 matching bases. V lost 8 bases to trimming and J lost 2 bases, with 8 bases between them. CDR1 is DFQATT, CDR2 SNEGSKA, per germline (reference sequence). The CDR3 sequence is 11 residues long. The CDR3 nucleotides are TGCAGTCGAGGGTACACAGATACGCAGTATTTT. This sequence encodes CSRGYTDTQYF.

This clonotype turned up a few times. The CDR3 DNA follows: TGTGCCAGCAGTTTATCGGGACTAGCATCAGCCGAGCAGTACTTC. Protein: CASSLSGLASAEQYF. The chain couples TRBV27 to TRBJ2-7; 9 bases are a match to TRBD2. From germline, CDR1 is MNHEY and CDR2 SMNVEV (reference sequence). This CDR3 has 15 residues. V lost 0 bases, J lost 6 bases, and 6 bases stayed unmatched.

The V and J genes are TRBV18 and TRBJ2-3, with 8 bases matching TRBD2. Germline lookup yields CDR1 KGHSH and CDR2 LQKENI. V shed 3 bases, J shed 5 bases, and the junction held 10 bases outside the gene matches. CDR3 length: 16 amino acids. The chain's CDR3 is CASSPWDTSGKDTQYF. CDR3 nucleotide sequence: TGTGCCAGCTCACCGTGGGACACTAGCGGTAAAGATACGCAGTATTTT.

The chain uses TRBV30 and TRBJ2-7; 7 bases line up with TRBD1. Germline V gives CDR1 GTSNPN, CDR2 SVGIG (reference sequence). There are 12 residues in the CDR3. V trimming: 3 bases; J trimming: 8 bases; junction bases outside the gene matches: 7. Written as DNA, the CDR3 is TGTGCCTGGAGACCCCCGACAGGGAAGCAGTACTTC. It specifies CAWRPPTGKQYF.

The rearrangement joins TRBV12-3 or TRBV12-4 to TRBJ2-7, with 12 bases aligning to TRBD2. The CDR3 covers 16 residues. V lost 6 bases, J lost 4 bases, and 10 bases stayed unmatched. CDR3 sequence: CASRLTSGRNIYEQYF. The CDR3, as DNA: TGTGCCAGCAGGCTGACTAGCGGGAGAAATATTTACGAGCAGTACTTC.

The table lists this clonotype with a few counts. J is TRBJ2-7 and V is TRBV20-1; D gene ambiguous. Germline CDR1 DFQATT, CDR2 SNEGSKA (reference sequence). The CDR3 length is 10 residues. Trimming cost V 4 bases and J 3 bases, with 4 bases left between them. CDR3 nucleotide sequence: TGCAGTGCTACCCGCTACGAGCAGTACTTC. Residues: CSATRYEQYF.

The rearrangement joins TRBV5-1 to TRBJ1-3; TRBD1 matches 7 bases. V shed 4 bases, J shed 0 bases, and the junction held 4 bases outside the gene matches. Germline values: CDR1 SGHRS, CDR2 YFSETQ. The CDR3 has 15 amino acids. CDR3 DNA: TGCGCCAGCAGCCGACAGGGTCTCTCTGGAAACACCATATATTTT. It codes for CASSRQGLSGNTIYF.

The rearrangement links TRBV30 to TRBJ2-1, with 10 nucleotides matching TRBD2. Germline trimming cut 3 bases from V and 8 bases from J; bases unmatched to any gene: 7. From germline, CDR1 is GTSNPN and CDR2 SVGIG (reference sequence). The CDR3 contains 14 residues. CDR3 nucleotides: TGTGCCTGGAGGTCTAGCGGGAGTTGGCATGAGCAGTTCTTC. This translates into CAWRSSGSWHEQFF.

The CDR3 region is CACAGSIGNTIYF. The CDR3 DNA reads as TGTGCCTGCGCAGGGTCTATTGGAAACACCATATATTTT. The V call is TRBV30, the J call TRBJ1-3; TRBD1 might be the D (5 bases). Germline lookup yields CDR1 GTSNPN and CDR2 SVGIG (reference sequence). The CDR3 spans 13 residues. V lost 6 bases to trimming and J lost 3 bases, with 12 bases between them.

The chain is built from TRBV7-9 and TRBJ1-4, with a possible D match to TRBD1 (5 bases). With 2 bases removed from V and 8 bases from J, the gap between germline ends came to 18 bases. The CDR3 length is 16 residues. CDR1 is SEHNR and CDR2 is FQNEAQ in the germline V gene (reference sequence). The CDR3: CASSLYQTAGREKLFF. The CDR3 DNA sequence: TGTGCCAGCAGCTTATATCAGACGGCAGGGCGCGAAAAACTGTTTTTT.

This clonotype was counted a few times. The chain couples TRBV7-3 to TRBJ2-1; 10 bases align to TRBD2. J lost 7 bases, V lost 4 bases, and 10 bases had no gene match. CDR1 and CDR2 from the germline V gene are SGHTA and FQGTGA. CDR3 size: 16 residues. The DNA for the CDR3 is TGTGCCAGCAGCTCCGGGGGCAGCGGGAGGGGAAATGAGCAGTTCTTC. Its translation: CASSSGGSGRGNEQFF. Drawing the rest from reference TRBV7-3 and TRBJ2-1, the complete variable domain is GAGVSQTPSNKVTEKGKYVELRCDPISGHTALYWYRQSLGQGPEFLIYFQGTGAADDSGLPNDRFFAVRPEGSVSTLKIQRTERGDSAVYLCASSSGGSGRGNEQFFGPGTRLTVL.

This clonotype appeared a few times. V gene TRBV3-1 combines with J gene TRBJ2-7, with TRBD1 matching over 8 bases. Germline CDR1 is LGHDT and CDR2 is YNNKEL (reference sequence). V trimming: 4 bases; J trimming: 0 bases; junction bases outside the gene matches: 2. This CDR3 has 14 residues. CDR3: CASSRQGASYEQYF. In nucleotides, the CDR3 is TGTGCCAGCAGCCGTCAGGGGGCCTCCTACGAGCAGTACTTC.

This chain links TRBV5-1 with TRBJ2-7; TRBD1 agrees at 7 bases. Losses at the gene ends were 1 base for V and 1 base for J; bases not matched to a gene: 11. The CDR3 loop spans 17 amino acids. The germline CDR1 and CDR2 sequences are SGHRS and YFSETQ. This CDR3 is CASSLPSSRGLSYEQYF. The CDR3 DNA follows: TGCGCCAGCAGCTTGCCATCGTCGAGGGGGCTTTCCTACGAGCAGTACTTC.

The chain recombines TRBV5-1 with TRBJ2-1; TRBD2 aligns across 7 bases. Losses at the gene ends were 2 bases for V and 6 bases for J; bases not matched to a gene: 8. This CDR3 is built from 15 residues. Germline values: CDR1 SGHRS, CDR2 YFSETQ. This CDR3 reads CASSFLAGDINEQFF. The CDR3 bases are TGCGCCAGCAGCTTCTTAGCGGGCGACATCAATGAGCAGTTCTTC.

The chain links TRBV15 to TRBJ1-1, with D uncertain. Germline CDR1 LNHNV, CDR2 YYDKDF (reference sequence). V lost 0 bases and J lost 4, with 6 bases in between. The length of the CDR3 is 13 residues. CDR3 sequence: CATSRETSTEAFF. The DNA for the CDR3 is TGTGCCACCAGCAGAGAGACTAGCACTGAAGCTTTCTTT.

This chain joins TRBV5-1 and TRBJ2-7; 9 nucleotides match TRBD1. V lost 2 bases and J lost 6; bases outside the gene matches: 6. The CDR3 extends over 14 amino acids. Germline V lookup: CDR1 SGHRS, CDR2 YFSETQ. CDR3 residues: CASSFRDRVVEQYF. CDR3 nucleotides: TGCGCCAGCAGCTTCCGGGACAGGGTGGTCGAGCAGTACTTC.

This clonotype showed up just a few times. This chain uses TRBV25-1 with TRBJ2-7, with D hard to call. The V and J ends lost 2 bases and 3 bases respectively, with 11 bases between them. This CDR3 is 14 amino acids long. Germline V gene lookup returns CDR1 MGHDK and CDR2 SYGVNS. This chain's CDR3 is CASSEGGVNYEQYF. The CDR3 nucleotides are TGTGCCAGCAGTGAAGGTGGGGTGAACTACGAGCAGTACTTC.

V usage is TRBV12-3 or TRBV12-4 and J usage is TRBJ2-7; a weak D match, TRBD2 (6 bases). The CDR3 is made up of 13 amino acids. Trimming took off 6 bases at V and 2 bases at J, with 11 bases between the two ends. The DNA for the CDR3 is TGTGCCAGCAGCCAGACGGGGGCCTACGAGCAGTACTTC. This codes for CASSQTGAYEQYF.

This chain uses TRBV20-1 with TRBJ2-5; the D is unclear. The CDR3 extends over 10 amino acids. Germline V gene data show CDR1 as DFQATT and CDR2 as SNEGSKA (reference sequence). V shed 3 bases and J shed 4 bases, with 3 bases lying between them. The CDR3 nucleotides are TGCAGTGCTAGGCCAGAGACCCAGTACTTC. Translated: CSARPETQYF.

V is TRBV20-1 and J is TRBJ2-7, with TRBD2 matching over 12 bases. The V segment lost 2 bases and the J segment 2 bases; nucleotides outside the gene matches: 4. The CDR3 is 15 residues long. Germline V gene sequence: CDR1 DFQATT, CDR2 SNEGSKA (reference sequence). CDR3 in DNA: TGCAGTGCTAGACCCGGACTAGCGGGAACCTACGAGCAGTACTTC. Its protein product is CSARPGLAGTYEQYF.

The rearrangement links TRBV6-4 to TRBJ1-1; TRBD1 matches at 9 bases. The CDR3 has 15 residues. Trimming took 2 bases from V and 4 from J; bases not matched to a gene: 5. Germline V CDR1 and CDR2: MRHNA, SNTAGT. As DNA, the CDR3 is TGTGCCAGCAGTGACGAACAGGGGGCATGCACTGAAGCTTTCTTT. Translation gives CASSDEQGACTEAFF.

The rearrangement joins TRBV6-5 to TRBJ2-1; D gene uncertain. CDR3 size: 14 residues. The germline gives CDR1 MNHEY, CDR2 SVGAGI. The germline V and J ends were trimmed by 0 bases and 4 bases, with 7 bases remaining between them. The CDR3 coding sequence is TGTGCCAGCAGTTACTCACTGGGGTACAATGAGCAGTTCTTC. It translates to CASSYSLGYNEQFF.

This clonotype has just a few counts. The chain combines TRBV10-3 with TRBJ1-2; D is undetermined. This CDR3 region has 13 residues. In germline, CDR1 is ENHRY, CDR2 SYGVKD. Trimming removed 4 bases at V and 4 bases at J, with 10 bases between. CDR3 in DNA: TGTGCCATCAGTGTTGTCAGCCGCTATGGCTACACCTTC. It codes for CAISVVSRYGYTF.